This T cell receptor (beta chain) emerged from a study of blood T cell repertoires in COVID-19. Study background: From the United States, Italy and Spain came samples of acute and convalescent COVID-19. The analysed material was cDNA or gDNA that came from T cells, B-cell-depleted T cells, or PBMCs.

Original methodology: The authors estimated nucleated cell counts from reference gene primer amplification. Profiling relied on immunoSEQ multiplex PCR, and the TCRdb table lists in-frame clones only, not all of them. V and J calls and clone size come straight from that table; D and trimming were deduced from the DNA. This table holds approximately 100,000 clones, around 81% found once. CDR1 SGHAT and CDR2 FQNNGV come from the germline V gene. V was trimmed by 3 bases and J by 2 bases, leaving 5 bases between them. This CDR3 region has 13 residues. The source is a human donor in a cohort sampled during active or convalescent COVID-19. The chain uses TRBV11-2 and TRBJ1-3, with D unresolved. Sequencing was carried out using peripheral blood. The CDR3 region is CASSLRAGNTIYF. The CDR3 DNA reads as TGTGCCAGCAGCTTGAGGGCTGGAAACACCATATATTTT.